This T cell receptor (beta chain) emerged from a study of T cell responses to AZD1222 COVID-19 vaccine. Study-wide results and caveats: Following two doses of AZD1222, Spike-specific TCR breadth and depth rose.

CDR3 size: 15 residues. J lost 4 bases, V lost 1 base, and 2 bases had no gene match. CDR1 LGHDT and CDR2 YNNKEL come from the germline V gene (reference sequence). The assay was immunoSEQ multiplex PCR, and TCRdb's table has in-frame clones only and misses some. The profile covers roughly 100,000 clones, with about 90% appearing a single time and approximately 15% taken by the ten largest. Comment on this clone: Its specificity is unknown.

The rearrangement uses TRBV3-1 (or the pseudogene TRBV3-2) and TRBJ2-5; 11 bases are shared with TRBD2. Sequencing was performed on peripheral blood, taken 28 days after the second AZD1222 dose. The origin of this receptor is an adult who received the AZD1222 COVID-19 vaccine. The chain's CDR3 is CASSQGLAGGETQYF. The CDR3 nucleotides are TGTGCCAGCAGCCAAGGGCTAGCGGGAGGAGAGACCCAGTACTTC.